One sample yielded the 8 T cell receptor beta chains listed below, sequenced in a study of beta chain features in type 1 diabetes. TCRB transcripts that were expressed got sequenced, as all of the isolated RNA had been reverse transcribed. Sequencing was performed with immunoSEQ multiplex PCR; in TCRdb, only in-frame clones are kept and a portion is missing. Among around 400,000 clones listed, 10% to 15% were seen once. Material: naive CD4+ T cells from blood. Receptors originate from a man younger than 35 in good health.

This chain uses TRBV5-1 with TRBJ2-7; maybe TRBD2 (7 bases). Germline assignment: CDR1 SGHRS and CDR2 YFSETQ. V was shortened by 4 bases and J by 4 bases, with 33 bases between the two germline ends. The CDR3 spans 20 residues. The CDR3 here is CASSLGPGGGPAKRSYEQYF. In DNA, the CDR3 is TGCGCCAGCAGCCTGGGCCCGGGCGGGGGCCCGGCGAAAAGGTCGTACGAGCAGTACTTC.

A few counts support this clone. V usage is TRBV28 and J usage is TRBJ2-3; D gene uncertain. Trimming stripped 3 bases from V and 2 bases from J, with 9 bases between. The CDR3 is 14 amino acids. Per the germline V gene, CDR1 is MDHEN and CDR2 is SYDVKM. CDR3 loop: CASSLARLTDTQYF. The DNA of the CDR3 is TGTGCCAGCAGTTTGGCGAGACTCACAGATACGCAGTATTTT.

This clone was seen a handful of times. The V call is TRBV7-2, the J call TRBJ1-1, with D hard to call. Between the trimmed V and J ends, which lost 4 bases and 5 bases, there was a span of 8 bases. The CDR3 spans 12 residues. Germline V CDR1 and CDR2: SGHTA, FQGNSA. In DNA, the CDR3 is TGTGCCAGCAGCTCAGGTGCAACTGAAGCTTTCTTT. Protein: CASSSGATEAFF.

This clone was counted a few times. This chain uses TRBV15 with TRBJ1-4; tentative D call: TRBD1 (6 bases). Germline V lookup: CDR1 LNHNV, CDR2 YYDKDF (reference sequence). V lost 0 bases and J lost 6, with 14 bases in between. CDR3 length: 16 residues. The CDR3 DNA sequence: TGTGCCACCAGCAGAGATAGGACAGCAGGTGATGAAAAACTGTTTTTT. It codes for CATSRDRTAGDEKLFF.

This clone appeared a few times. The chain recombines TRBV2 with TRBJ2-5; perhaps TRBD2 as D (6 bases). V gave up 3 bases and J gave up 5 bases, with 13 bases separating them. The CDR3 totals 14 residues. The germline V gene has CDR1 SNHLY and CDR2 FYNNEI. As DNA, the CDR3 is TGTGCCAGCAGTGAGTCGGGAGTAAGTGAGACCCAGTACTTC. Its translation is CASSESGVSETQYF.

In its sample, this clone was seen a few times. The gene calls are TRBV7-9 and TRBJ2-5, with 13 bases that match TRBD2. CDR3 length: 16 residues. After removal of 5 bases from V and 5 bases from J, the junction contained 8 bases not matched to a gene. Germline V gives CDR1 SEHNR, CDR2 FQNEAQ (reference sequence). The CDR3 sequence is CASSPGLAGSRETQYF. The CDR3 coding sequence is TGTGCCAGCAGCCCGGGACTAGCGGGGTCCCGGGAGACCCAGTACTTC.

This CDR3 is CASSTNRGRGTGELFF. The CDR3, as DNA: TGTGCCAGTAGTACTAACAGGGGGCGCGGCACCGGGGAGCTGTTTTTT. V gene TRBV19 combines with J gene TRBJ2-2; 9 bases match TRBD1. CDR1 and CDR2 from the germline V gene are LNHDA and SQIVND (reference sequence). This CDR3 has 16 residues. With 4 bases clipped from V and 4 bases from J, the junction kept 7 bases outside the gene matches.

Only a few counts were recorded for this clone. The genes are TRBV28 and TRBJ2-5; D remains ambiguous. CDR3 length: 13 residues. V gave up 7 bases and J gave up 7 bases, with 16 bases separating them. CDR1 MDHEN and CDR2 SYDVKM come from the germline V gene. CDR3 amino acids: CASTLPPRRTQYF. The CDR3 DNA reads as TGTGCCAGCACCCTCCCCCCGAGGAGGACCCAGTACTTC.